Presented here are 17 T cell receptor beta chains from one specimen sequenced in a study of PD-1 blockade in classical Hodgkin lymphoma. Measured with immunoSEQ multiplex PCR; TCRdb has only the in-frame clones, and not every one. The table shows about 90,000 clones, with over 80% occurring only once. Described time point: cycle 4 day 1 (C4D1), after 6 weeks of nivolumab. Autologous stem cell transplantation was followed by relapse in every patient, and brentuximab vedotin exposure varied. Source: peripheral blood mononuclear cells (PBMCs), taken before the fourth cycle of nivolumab. The receptor set was obtained from a human donor with classical Hodgkin lymphoma.

This clone was counted only a few times. This chain connects TRBV2 to TRBJ1-2; D is undetermined. The CDR3 is 12 amino acids. The V end was cut by 3 bases, the J end by 10 bases, with 12 bases between. The germline V gene encodes CDR1 SNHLY and CDR2 FYNNEI. The CDR3 region has the DNA TGTGCCAGCAGTGAGACTGGTCAGGCCTACACCTTC. Translated, it gives CASSETGQAYTF.

This clone was observed once. V usage is TRBV10-3 and J usage is TRBJ2-5; possible D gene TRBD1, 6 bases. Germline V gives CDR1 ENHRY, CDR2 SYGVKD. The V gene lost 6 bases and the J gene lost 3 bases, with 26 bases spanning the gap. The CDR3 has 18 amino acids. CDR3 sequence reads: CAISALGSGQSAEETQYF. CDR3 nucleotide sequence: TGTGCCATCAGCGCCTTAGGATCCGGACAGTCTGCCGAAGAGACCCAGTACTTC.

The chain carries TRBV5-1 and TRBJ2-7; D tentatively fits TRBD1 or TRBD2 (5 bases each). Germline CDR1 is SGHRS and CDR2 is YFSETQ. CDR3 size: 14 residues. Trimming shortened V by 1 base and J by 0 bases, and 8 bases separated the two germline ends. CDR3 residues: CASSLPGSSYEQYF. CDR3 DNA: TGCGCCAGCAGCTTGCCAGGGAGCTCCTACGAGCAGTACTTC.

The V call is TRBV7-9, the J call TRBJ1-1; 10 positions agree with TRBD1. Trimming at V came to 6 bases and at J to 5 bases, leaving 3 bases not matched to a gene. The germline V gene has CDR1 SEHNR and CDR2 FQNEAQ (reference sequence). The length of the CDR3 is 13 residues. The CDR3 region has the DNA TGTGCCAGCAGATGGGGACAGGGGACTGAAGCTTTCTTT. Amino acid sequence: CASRWGQGTEAFF. Together with reference TRBV7-9 and TRBJ1-1, the CDR3 gives the full variable domain: DTGVSQNPRHKITKRGQNVTFRCDPISEHNRLYWYRQTLGQGPEFLTYFQNEAQLEKSRLLSDRFSAERPKGSFSTLEIQRTEQGDSAMYLCASRWGQGTEAFFGQGTRLTVV.

The V call is TRBV7-3, the J call TRBJ2-2; D gene unclear. The V and J ends lost 1 base and 3 bases respectively, with 6 bases between them. Germline V gives CDR1 SGHTA, CDR2 FQGTGA. This CDR3 has 14 amino acids. The CDR3: CASSLMRHTGELFF. CDR3 bases: TGTGCCAGCAGCTTAATGCGGCACACCGGGGAGCTGTTTTTT.

The V call is TRBV4-1, the J call TRBJ2-1; 8 nucleotides agree with TRBD2. The trim removed 1 base at V and 4 bases at J, leaving 6 bases unmatched. Germline loops: CDR1 MGHRA, CDR2 YSYEKL. The CDR3 is 16 amino acids. CDR3 nucleotides: TGCGCCAGCAGCCAAGGACCACTAGCGGAATACAATGAGCAGTTCTTC. The encoded protein is CASSQGPLAEYNEQFF.

The genes are TRBV27 and TRBJ2-7; 7 positions match TRBD2. Trimming took 2 bases from V and 5 from J; bases not matched to a gene: 9. Germline-derived CDR1 and CDR2 are MNHEY and SMNVEV (reference sequence). The CDR3 loop spans 15 amino acids. CDR3 region: CASSLSVGGFDEQYF. Here the CDR3 DNA reads TGTGCCAGCAGTTTAAGCGTGGGGGGGTTCGACGAGCAGTACTTC.

The CDR3 sequence is CASLQGGIQETQYF. The CDR3 bases are TGCGCCAGCCTCCAAGGGGGTATTCAAGAGACCCAGTACTTC. V and J are TRBV10-1 and TRBJ2-5, with a tentative D call TRBD1 (6 bases). Germline lookup yields CDR1 WNHNN and CDR2 SYGVQD (reference sequence). CDR3 length: 14 amino acids. V lost 8 bases, J lost 2 bases, and 15 bases lay in between.

The gene calls are TRBV7-2 and TRBJ1-1; D ambiguous. Trimming shortened V by 9 bases and J by 7 bases, and 18 bases separated the two germline ends. Germline CDR1 and CDR2: SGHTA and FQGNSA. This CDR3 is 13 amino acids long. The CDR3 loop is CASIERLGGEAFF. The CDR3, as DNA: TGTGCCAGTATCGAACGCTTGGGCGGTGAAGCTTTCTTT.

The chain links TRBV18 to TRBJ1-4, with D possibly being TRBD1 (5 bases). V was shortened by 2 bases and J by 2 bases, with 12 bases between the two germline ends. CDR3 length: 16 amino acids. The germline gives CDR1 KGHSH, CDR2 LQKENI. The CDR3 DNA sequence: TGTGCCAGCTCACCAATGGGAGAGGGGACTAATGAAAAACTGTTTTTT. Protein product: CASSPMGEGTNEKLFF.

This clone showed up just a few times. The chain links TRBV7-7 to TRBJ2-5, with 13 bases matching TRBD2. This CDR3 region has 15 residues. The J segment lost 9 bases and the V segment lost 5 bases, leaving 9 bases of the junction unmatched. In germline, CDR1 is SSHAT, CDR2 FNYEAQ (reference sequence). The CDR3 region has the DNA TGTGCCAGCAGCCCCGGACTAGCGGGAGTGGACTCCCAGTACTTC. Translated, it gives CASSPGLAGVDSQYF. The full variable domain, completed using reference TRBV7-7 and TRBJ2-5, is GAGVSQSPRYKVTKRGQDVTLRCDPISSHATLYWYQQALGQGPEFLTYFNYEAQPDKSGLPSDRFSAERPEGSISTLTIQRTEQRDSAMYRCASSPGLAGVDSQYFGPGTRLLVL.

This chain links TRBV18 with TRBJ1-1; weak D call: TRBD1 (6 bases). Per germline, CDR1 KGHSH and CDR2 LQKENI. V shed 2 bases and J shed 0 bases, with 10 bases lying between them. This CDR3 contains 15 residues. The CDR3 loop is CASSPRTEMNTEAFF. As DNA, the CDR3 is TGTGCCAGCTCACCAAGGACAGAGATGAACACTGAAGCTTTCTTT.

V usage is TRBV19 and J usage is TRBJ2-7; 13 nucleotides agree with TRBD2. From germline, CDR1 is LNHDA and CDR2 SQIVND (reference sequence). V lost 5 bases and J lost 4; bases outside the gene matches: 14. CDR3 size: 18 residues. DNA of the CDR3: TGTGCCAGTAGTCCAGAAGGACTAGCGGGAGTACTTGCGTACGAGCAGTACTTC. Translation gives CASSPEGLAGVLAYEQYF.

This clone ranks as medium-sized. The chain is built from TRBV4-1 and TRBJ2-1, with D maybe TRBD2 (5 bases). Germline assignment: CDR1 MGHRA and CDR2 YSYEKL. The CDR3 has 13 amino acids. The V end lost 1 base, the J end lost 8 bases, and 9 bases lay between the germline ends. The CDR3 region has the DNA TGCGCCAGCAGCCAAGCGGGGTGGGATGAGCAGTTCTTC. As protein: CASSQAGWDEQFF.

This clone was picked up a small number of times. The J gene is TRBJ1-1, the V gene TRBV2, with 9 bases lining up with TRBD1. V shed 7 bases and J 5 bases; nucleotides not matched to a gene: 2. This CDR3 contains 12 residues. Per the germline V gene, CDR1 is SNHLY and CDR2 is FYNNEI. The chain's CDR3 is CASMGTGTEAFF. The CDR3 coding sequence is TGTGCCAGCATGGGGACAGGGACTGAAGCTTTCTTT.

J is TRBJ1-2 and V is TRBV6-1; 7 nucleotides line up with TRBD1. V shed 6 bases and J 3 bases; nucleotides not matched to a gene: 10. Germline values: CDR1 MNHNS, CDR2 SASEGT. This CDR3 is 15 amino acids long. The CDR3 sequence: CASSPKSGGDYGYTF. CDR3 DNA sequence: TGTGCCAGCAGCCCCAAGTCAGGGGGTGACTATGGCTACACCTTC.

This sequence joins TRBV6-5 and TRBJ1-3; 9 bases map to TRBD1. The CDR3 extends over 13 amino acids. Trimming removed 10 bases from V and 3 bases from J; junction bases left unmatched: 4. Germline assignment: CDR1 MNHEY and CDR2 SVGAGI. The CDR3 sequence is CATLGQGGNTIYF. CDR3 nucleotide sequence: TGTGCCACCCTGGGACAGGGTGGAAACACCATATATTTT.